The following is a T cell receptor (beta chain) sequence with its context. This clone may be a read error of a much larger clone one base away. The data were obtained in a study of tumor-infiltrating lymphocytes in primary liver carcinoma. Study-wide context: Ranging in age from 30 to 69 years, the patients were men and women.

The CDR3 loop spans 18 amino acids. With 3 bases removed from V and 0 bases from J, the gap between germline ends came to 20 bases. Germline values: CDR1 MDHEN, CDR2 SYDVKM. Constant-region priming of 500 to 550 ng total RNA yielded TCR beta cDNA. Modified slightly, ARM-PCR produced TCR beta libraries over three nested multiplex PCR rounds. Use of TRBV1-TRBV30 forward primers with a C-beta reverse primer characterized the first two PCR rounds, which lasted about 10 cycles each. TCRdb reprocessed the multiplex PCR reads with MiXCR, giving one entry per CDR3 protein. The sample lists 85,000 to 100,000 distinct CDR3 sequences, 65% to 70% occurring once. Bulk tissue was left unsorted, and RNA and DNA were co-extracted from about 19-30 mg of it. The study enrolled treatment-naive patients with chronic HBV infection.

The chain uses TRBV28 and TRBJ1-2; TRBD1 might be the D (5 bases). This clonotype was obtained from a man between 40 and 49 years old with primary liver carcinoma and hepatitis B virus infection. Sequences were obtained from tumor-adjacent normal liver tissue. The CDR3 loop is CASSLAGDHSTSNYGYTF. CDR3 sequence (DNA): TGTGCCAGCAGTTTGGCGGGGGACCACTCTACTTCTAACTATGGCTACACCTTC.